The entry that follows covers one T cell receptor (beta chain) sequence. Its antigen is not known. This sample was taken from a study of CXCR3-negative and CXCR3-positive naive CD8 T cells. Study-level findings and limits: Comparably high diversity was seen in both naive subsets, and much lower diversity in memory CD8+ cells. CXCR3-positive naive cells had more hydrophobic TRB CDR3s than CXCR3-negative naive cells.

In preparing the TRB cDNA libraries, 5' RACE with UMI labels was used. TCRdb re-called the 5' RACE reads and gives one entry per CDR3 protein, without DNA. Its listing shows approximately 100,000 distinct CDR3 sequences. The CDR3 totals 15 residues. Germline V lookup: CDR1 SGHAT, CDR2 FQNNGV. A CD45RO-CCR7+CD27+CD95- profile was what naive CD8+ T cells displayed. Material: naive CXCR3+ CD8+ T cells from blood. The sample's subset: CD45RO-CCR7+CD27+CD95- naive CD8+ T cells expressing CXCR3 (TNR3+). The V call is TRBV11-2, the J call TRBJ2-4; TCRdb outputs TRBD1, but without DNA this stays unchecked. The source of this sequence is a human donor in good health. Some clones in this sample may be carry-over from other donors' samples. This CDR3 reads CASSLEFGDENIQYF.